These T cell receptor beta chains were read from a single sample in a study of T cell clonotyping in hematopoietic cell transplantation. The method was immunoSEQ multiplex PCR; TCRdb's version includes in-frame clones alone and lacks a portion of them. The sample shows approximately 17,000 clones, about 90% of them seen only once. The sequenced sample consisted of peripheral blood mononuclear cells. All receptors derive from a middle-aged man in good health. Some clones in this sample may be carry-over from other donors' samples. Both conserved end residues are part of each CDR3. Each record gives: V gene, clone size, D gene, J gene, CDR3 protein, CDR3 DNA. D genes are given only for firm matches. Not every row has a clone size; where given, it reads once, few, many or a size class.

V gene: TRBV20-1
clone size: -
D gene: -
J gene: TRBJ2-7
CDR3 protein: CSARGTAEQYF
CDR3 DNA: TGCAGTGCTAGAGGGACAGCAGAGCAGTACTTC

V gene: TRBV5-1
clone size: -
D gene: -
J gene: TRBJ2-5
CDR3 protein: CASSPGQRETQYF
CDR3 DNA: TGCGCCAGCAGCCCGGGACAACGGGAGACCCAGTACTTC

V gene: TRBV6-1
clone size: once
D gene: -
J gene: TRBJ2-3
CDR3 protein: CASSEGAGPDTQYF
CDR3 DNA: TGTGCCAGCAGTGAAGGTGCAGGGCCAGATACGCAGTATTTT

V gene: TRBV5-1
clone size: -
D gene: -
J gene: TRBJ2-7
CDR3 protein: CASSGRGLSYEQYF
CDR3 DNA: TGCGCCAGCAGTGGGCGGGGTCTCTCCTACGAGCAGTACTTC

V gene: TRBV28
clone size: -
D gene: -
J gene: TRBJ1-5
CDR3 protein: CASRVRAGQPQHF
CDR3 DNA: TGTGCCAGCAGAGTCAGGGCTGGACAGCCCCAGCATTTT

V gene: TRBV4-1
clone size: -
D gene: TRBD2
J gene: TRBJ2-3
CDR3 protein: CASSLAGGPADTQYF
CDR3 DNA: TGCGCCAGCAGCCTGGCGGGGGGGCCTGCAGATACGCAGTATTTT

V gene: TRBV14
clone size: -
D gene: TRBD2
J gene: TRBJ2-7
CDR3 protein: CASSQDSGAYSEQYF
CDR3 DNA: TGTGCCAGCAGCCAAGATAGCGGGGCATACTCCGAGCAGTACTTC

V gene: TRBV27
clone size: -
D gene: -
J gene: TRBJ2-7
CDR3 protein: CASSSGTAPLGEQYF
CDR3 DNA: TGTGCCAGCAGTTCCGGGACCGCCCCCTTAGGCGAGCAGTACTTC

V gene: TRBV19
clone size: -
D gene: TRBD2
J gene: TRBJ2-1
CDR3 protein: CASSTAGGLLNEQFF
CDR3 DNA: TGTGCCAGTAGTACAGCGGGGGGGCTTCTGAATGAGCAGTTCTTC

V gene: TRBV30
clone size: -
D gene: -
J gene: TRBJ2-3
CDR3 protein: CAWSGQGKGDTQYF
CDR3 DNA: TGTGCCTGGAGTGGGCAGGGGAAGGGAGATACGCAGTATTTT

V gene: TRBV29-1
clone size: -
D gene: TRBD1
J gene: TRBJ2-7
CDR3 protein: CSVEGTGENPWQYF
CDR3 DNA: TGCAGCGTTGAGGGGACAGGGGAAAATCCCTGGCAGTACTTC

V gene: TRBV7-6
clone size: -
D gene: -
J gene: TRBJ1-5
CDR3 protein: CASSLEAGVNQPQHF
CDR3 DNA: TGTGCCAGCAGCCTAGAAGCAGGCGTTAATCAGCCCCAGCATTTT

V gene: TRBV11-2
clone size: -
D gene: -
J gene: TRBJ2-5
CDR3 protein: CASNDWVGTQYF
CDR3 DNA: TGTGCCAGCAACGACTGGGTAGGAACCCAGTACTTC

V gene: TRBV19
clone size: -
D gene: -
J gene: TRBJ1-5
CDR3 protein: CASSPLRDQPQHF
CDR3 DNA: TGTGCCAGTAGTCCCCTTAGGGATCAGCCCCAGCATTTT

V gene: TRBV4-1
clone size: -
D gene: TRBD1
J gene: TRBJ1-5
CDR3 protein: CASSHTDRGWNQPQHF
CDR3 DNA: TGCGCCAGCAGCCATACGGACAGGGGTTGGAATCAGCCCCAGCATTTT

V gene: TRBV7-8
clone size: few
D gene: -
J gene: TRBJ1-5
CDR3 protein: CASSLDGSQPQHF
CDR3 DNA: TGTGCCAGCAGCTTGGACGGGAGTCAGCCCCAGCATTTT

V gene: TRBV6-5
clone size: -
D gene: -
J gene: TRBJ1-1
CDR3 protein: CASSYRNTEAFF
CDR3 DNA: TGTGCCAGCAGTTACAGGAACACTGAAGCTTTCTTT

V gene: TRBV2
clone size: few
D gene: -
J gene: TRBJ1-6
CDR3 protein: CASTRTENSPLHF
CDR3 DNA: TGTGCCAGCACCCGGACAGAGAATTCACCCCTCCACTTT

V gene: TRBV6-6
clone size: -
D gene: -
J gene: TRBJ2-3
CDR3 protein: CASSRRLGADTQYF
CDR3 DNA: TGTGCCAGCAGTCGACGTCTAGGAGCGGATACGCAGTATTTT

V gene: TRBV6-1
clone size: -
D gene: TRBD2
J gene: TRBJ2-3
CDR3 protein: CASSETTSGGTDTQYF
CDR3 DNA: TGTGCCAGCAGTGAAACCACTAGCGGGGGCACAGATACGCAGTATTTT

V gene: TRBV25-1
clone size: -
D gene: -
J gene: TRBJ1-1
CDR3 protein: CASSEVNTEAFF
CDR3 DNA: TGTGCCAGCAGTGAAGTGAACACTGAAGCTTTCTTT

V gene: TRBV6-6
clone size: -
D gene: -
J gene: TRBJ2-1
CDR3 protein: CASSRDGLGNEQFF
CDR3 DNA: TGTGCCAGCAGCCGGGACGGTTTGGGGAATGAGCAGTTCTTC

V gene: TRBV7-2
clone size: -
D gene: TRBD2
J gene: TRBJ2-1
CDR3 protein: CASRSLAGYNEQFF
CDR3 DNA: TGTGCCAGCAGGTCGTTAGCGGGGTACAATGAGCAGTTCTTC

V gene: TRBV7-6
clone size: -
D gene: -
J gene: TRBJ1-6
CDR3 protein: CASSAGEVSPLHF
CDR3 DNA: TGTGCCAGCAGCGCCGGTGAGGTTTCACCCCTCCACTTT

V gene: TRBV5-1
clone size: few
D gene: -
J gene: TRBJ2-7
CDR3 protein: CASSLTGVAYEQYF
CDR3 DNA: TGCGCCAGCAGCCTGACAGGAGTTGCCTACGAGCAGTACTTC

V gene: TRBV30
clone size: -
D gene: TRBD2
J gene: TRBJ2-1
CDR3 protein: CAWSRTSGGASLGEQFF
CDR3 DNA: TGTGCCTGGAGTCGGACTAGCGGGGGGGCCTCGTTAGGTGAGCAGTTCTTC

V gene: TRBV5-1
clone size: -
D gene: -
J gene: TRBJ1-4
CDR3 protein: CASSLTAGANEKLFF
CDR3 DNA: TGCGCCAGCAGCTTGACGGCAGGGGCTAATGAAAAACTGTTTTTT

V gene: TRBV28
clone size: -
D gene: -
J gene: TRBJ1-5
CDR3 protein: CASSLSSGKEQPQHF
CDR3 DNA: TGTGCCAGCAGTTTATCCTCAGGGAAAGAGCAGCCCCAGCATTTT

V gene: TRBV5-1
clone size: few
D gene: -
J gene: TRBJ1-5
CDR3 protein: CASSPGPQHF
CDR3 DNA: TGCGCCAGCAGCCCGGGGCCCCAGCATTTT

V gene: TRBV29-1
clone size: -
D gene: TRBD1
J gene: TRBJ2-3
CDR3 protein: CSVITGTGGADTQYF
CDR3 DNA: TGCAGCGTAATTACCGGGACAGGGGGCGCAGATACGCAGTATTTT

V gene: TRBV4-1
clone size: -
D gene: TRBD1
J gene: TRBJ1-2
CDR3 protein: CASRTPGTGYGYTF
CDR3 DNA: TGCGCCAGCAGGACACCCGGGACAGGATATGGCTACACCTTC

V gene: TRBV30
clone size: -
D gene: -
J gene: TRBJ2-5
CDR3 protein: CAWSVRARAETQYF
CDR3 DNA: TGTGCCTGGAGTGTACGGGCCCGGGCGGAGACCCAGTACTTC

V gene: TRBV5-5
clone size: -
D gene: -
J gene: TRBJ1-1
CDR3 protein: CASSWGGDTEAFF
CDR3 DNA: TGTGCCAGCAGCTGGGGGGGAGACACTGAAGCTTTCTTT

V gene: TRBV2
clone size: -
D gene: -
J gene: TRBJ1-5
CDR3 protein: CASSEEGGGFNQPQHF
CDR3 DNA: TGTGCCAGCAGTGAGGAGGGGGGGGGCTTCAATCAGCCCCAGCATTTT

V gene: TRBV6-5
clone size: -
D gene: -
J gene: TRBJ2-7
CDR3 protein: CASSYVRGAEQYF
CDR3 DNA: TGTGCCAGCAGTTACGTAAGGGGCGCCGAGCAGTACTTC

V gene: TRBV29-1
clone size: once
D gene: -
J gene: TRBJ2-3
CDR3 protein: CSVIPTPSGGSDTQYF
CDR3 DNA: TGCAGCGTTATTCCCACCCCCTCCGGGGGCTCAGATACGCAGTATTTT

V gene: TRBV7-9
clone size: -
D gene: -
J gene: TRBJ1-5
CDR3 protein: CASSPAGWGSDQPQHF
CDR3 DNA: TGTGCCAGCAGCCCCGCGGGGTGGGGGTCAGATCAGCCCCAGCATTTT

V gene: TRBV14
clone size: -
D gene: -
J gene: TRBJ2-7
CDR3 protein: CASSQAGRTHEQYF
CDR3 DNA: TGTGCCAGCAGCCAGGCGGGACGGACACACGAGCAGTACTTC

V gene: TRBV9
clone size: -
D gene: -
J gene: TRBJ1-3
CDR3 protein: CASSVLPQPAGNTIYF
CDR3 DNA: TGTGCCAGCAGCGTATTACCCCAACCGGCTGGAAACACCATATATTTT

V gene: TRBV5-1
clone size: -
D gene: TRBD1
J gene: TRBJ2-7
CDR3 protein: CASSDGTGGSYEQYF
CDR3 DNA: TGCGCCAGCAGCGACGGGACAGGGGGCTCCTACGAGCAGTACTTC

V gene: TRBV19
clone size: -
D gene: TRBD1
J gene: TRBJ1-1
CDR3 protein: CASSTGQGKNTEAFF
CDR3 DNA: TGTGCCAGTAGTACAGGACAGGGGAAGAACACTGAAGCTTTCTTT

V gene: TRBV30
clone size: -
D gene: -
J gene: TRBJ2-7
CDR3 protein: CAWSPGLSYEQYF
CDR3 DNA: TGTGCCTGGAGTCCCGGGTTATCCTACGAGCAGTACTTC

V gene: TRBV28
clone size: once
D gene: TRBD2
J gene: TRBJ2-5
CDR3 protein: CASSFTSGGIETQYF
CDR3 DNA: TGTGCCAGCAGTTTTACTAGCGGGGGAATAGAGACCCAGTACTTC

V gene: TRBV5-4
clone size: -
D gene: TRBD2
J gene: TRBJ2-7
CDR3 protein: CASSSGGDSSYEQYF
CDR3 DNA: TGTGCCAGCAGCTCGGGAGGGGACTCTTCCTACGAGCAGTACTTC

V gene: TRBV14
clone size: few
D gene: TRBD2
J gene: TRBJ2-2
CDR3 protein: CASSQGLAGTGELFF
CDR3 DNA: TGTGCCAGCAGCCAGGGACTAGCGGGGACCGGGGAGCTGTTTTTT

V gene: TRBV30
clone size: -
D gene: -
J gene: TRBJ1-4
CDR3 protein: CAWSVGVGEKLFF
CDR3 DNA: TGTGCCTGGAGTGTAGGGGTGGGCGAAAAACTGTTTTTT

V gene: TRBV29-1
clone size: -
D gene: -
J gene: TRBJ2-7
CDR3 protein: CSAGRGTADEQYF
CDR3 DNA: TGCAGCGCTGGACGAGGGACCGCAGACGAGCAGTACTTC

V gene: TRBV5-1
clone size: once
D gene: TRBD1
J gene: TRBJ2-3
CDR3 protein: CASSPGTGPDTQYF
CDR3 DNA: TGCGCCAGCAGCCCAGGGACAGGGCCAGATACGCAGTATTTT

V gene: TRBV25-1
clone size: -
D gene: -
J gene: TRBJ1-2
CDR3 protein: CASSEFSGRPYGYTF
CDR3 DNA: TGTGCCAGCAGTGAATTTTCGGGACGGCCCTATGGCTACACCTTC

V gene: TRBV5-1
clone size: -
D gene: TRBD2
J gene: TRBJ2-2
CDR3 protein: CASSEYGGANTGELFF
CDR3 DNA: TGCGCCAGCAGCGAGTATGGGGGGGCGAACACCGGGGAGCTGTTTTTT